This T cell receptor (beta chain) was identified in a study of CD8+ T cells in alopecia areata. RNA, once extracted, was reverse transcribed into cDNA for use as the sequencing template. This table comes from immunoSEQ multiplex PCR, and its TCRdb copy is limited to in-frame clones, with some not included. The sample yields 270,000 or so clones, 55% to 75% seen once. This clone was counted only a few times. Treatment: oral pan-JAK inhibitor, 5-10 mg twice daily. This CDR3 comprises 13 residues. Germline values: CDR1 LGHNA, CDR2 YSLEER. Trimming shortened V by 0 bases and J by 11 bases, and 11 bases separated the two germline ends.

Sequencing was performed on CD4+ T cells sorted from blood, taken at week 24, from a patient treated with tofacitinib. V and J are TRBV4-3 and TRBJ2-1; the D gene is possibly TRBD1 (5 bases). The clonotype originates from a human donor with alopecia areata. The CDR3 region has the DNA TGCGCCAGCAGCCAAGATCGGCAGGGTAAGCAGTTCTTC. This encodes CASSQDRQGKQFF.